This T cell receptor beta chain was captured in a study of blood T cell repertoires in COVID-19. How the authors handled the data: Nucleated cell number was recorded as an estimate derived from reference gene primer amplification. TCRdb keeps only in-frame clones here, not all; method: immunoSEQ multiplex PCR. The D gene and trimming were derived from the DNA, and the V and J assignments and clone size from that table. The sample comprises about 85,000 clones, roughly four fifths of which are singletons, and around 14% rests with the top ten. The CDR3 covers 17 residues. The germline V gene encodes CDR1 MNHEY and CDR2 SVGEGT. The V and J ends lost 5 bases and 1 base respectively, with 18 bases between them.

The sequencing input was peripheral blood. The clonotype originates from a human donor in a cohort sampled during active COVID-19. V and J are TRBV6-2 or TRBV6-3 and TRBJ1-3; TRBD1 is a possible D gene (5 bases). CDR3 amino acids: CASSTVAGEYSGNTIYF. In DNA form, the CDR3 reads TGTGCCAGCAGTACCGTTGCGGGGGAATATTCTGGAAACACCATATATTTT.